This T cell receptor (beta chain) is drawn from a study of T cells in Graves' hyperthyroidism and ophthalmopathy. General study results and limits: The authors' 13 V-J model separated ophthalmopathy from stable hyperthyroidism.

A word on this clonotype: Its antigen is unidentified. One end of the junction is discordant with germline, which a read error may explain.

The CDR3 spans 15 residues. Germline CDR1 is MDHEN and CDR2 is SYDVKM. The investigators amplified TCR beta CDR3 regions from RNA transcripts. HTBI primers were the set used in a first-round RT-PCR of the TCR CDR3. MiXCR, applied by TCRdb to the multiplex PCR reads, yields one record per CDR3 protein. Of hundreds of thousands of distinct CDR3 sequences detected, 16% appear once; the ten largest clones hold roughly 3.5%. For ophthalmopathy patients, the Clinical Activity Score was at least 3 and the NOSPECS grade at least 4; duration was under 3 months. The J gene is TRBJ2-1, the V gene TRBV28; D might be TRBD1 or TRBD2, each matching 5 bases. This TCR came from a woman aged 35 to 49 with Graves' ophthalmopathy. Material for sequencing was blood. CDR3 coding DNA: TGTGCCAGCACAGAGGGGCTCACAGTTCTTGGTGAGCAGTCCTTC. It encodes CASTEGLTVLGEQSF.